These T cell receptor beta chains were read from a single sample in a study of T cells in Graves' hyperthyroidism and ophthalmopathy. Via MiXCR, TCRdb re-called the multiplex PCR reads, giving one row per CDR3 protein. There are about 740,000 distinct CDR3 sequences in the sample; 14% occur only once, and roughly 10% lies in the top ten. Source material: blood. Receptors were obtained from a woman aged 18-29 years with Graves' hyperthyroidism. The CDR3 runs from the conserved cysteine through the conserved F or W. D genes are given only for firm matches. Expanded clones are given a class, and other clones once, few, many or no size at all.

J gene: TRBJ1-1; D gene: NA; V gene: TRBV5-5; clone size: many; CDR3 protein: CASSRRGTDTVNTEAFF; CDR3 DNA: TGTGCCAGCAGCCGCCGGGGGACGGACACAGTGAACACTGAAGCTTTCTTT
J gene: TRBJ2-2; D gene: NA; V gene: TRBV7-9; clone size: NA; CDR3 protein: CASGHSYRGNTGELFF; CDR3 DNA: TGTGCCAGCGGCCACAGTTATCGGGGGAACACCGGGGAGCTGTTTTTT
J gene: TRBJ2-7; D gene: NA; V gene: TRBV5-6; clone size: many; CDR3 protein: CASSFRRVDEQYF; CDR3 DNA: TGTGCCAGCAGCTTTCGCAGGGTCGACGAGCAGTACTTC
J gene: TRBJ1-6; D gene: NA; V gene: TRBV27; clone size: NA; CDR3 protein: CASSFAGGSNSPLHF; CDR3 DNA: TGTGCCAGCAGTTTTGCCGGGGGCAGTAATTCACCCCTCCACTTT
J gene: TRBJ1-1; D gene: TRBD1; V gene: TRBV12-3/TRBV12-4; clone size: many; CDR3 protein: CASIQGQGSHTEAFF; CDR3 DNA: TGTGCCAGCATCCAGGGACAGGGCTCTCACACTGAAGCTTTCTTT
J gene: TRBJ2-7; D gene: NA; V gene: TRBV6-2/TRBV6-3; clone size: few; CDR3 protein: CASSLSGAGSYEQYF; CDR3 DNA: TGTGCCAGCAGTCTTTCGGGGGCCGGATCCTACGAGCAGTACTTC
J gene: TRBJ2-3; D gene: TRBD1; V gene: TRBV11-3; clone size: few; CDR3 protein: CASRRDRGTDTQYF; CDR3 DNA: TGTGCCAGCAGACGAGACAGGGGCACAGATACGCAGTATTTT
J gene: TRBJ2-7; D gene: NA; V gene: TRBV11-2; clone size: many; CDR3 protein: CASSLRTSSYEQYF; CDR3 DNA: TGTGCCAGCAGCCTCCGGACCTCATCCTACGAGCAGTACTTC
J gene: TRBJ2-1; D gene: TRBD2; V gene: TRBV4-2; clone size: few; CDR3 protein: CASSPFGLAGSYNEQFF; CDR3 DNA: TGTGCCAGCAGCCCCTTTGGACTAGCGGGATCCTACAATGAGCAGTTCTTC
J gene: TRBJ1-6; D gene: NA; V gene: TRBV2; clone size: many; CDR3 protein: CASARQNSPLHF; CDR3 DNA: TGTGCCAGCGCGAGACAGAATTCACCCCTCCACTTT
J gene: TRBJ1-1; D gene: NA; V gene: TRBV12-3/TRBV12-4; clone size: many; CDR3 protein: CASSSQLNTEAFF; CDR3 DNA: TGTGCCAGCAGTTCTCAACTGAACACTGAAGCTTTCTTT
J gene: TRBJ2-7; D gene: NA; V gene: TRBV4-3; clone size: few; CDR3 protein: CASSQEMLTYEQYF; CDR3 DNA: TGCGCCAGCAGCCAGGAAATGTTAACCTACGAGCAGTACTTC
J gene: TRBJ1-6; D gene: NA; V gene: TRBV7-2; clone size: many; CDR3 protein: CASSPTGQRGSYNSPLHF; CDR3 DNA: TGTGCCAGCAGCCCGACCGGACAGAGAGGCTCCTATAATTCACCCCTCCACTTT
J gene: TRBJ2-5; D gene: NA; V gene: TRBV20-1; clone size: many; CDR3 protein: CSARDTALTQYF; CDR3 DNA: TGCAGTGCTAGAGATACGGCTTTGACCCAGTACTTC
J gene: TRBJ2-3; D gene: NA; V gene: TRBV6-1; clone size: many; CDR3 protein: CASRLTLGTDTQYF; CDR3 DNA: TGTGCCAGCCGACTAACCCTTGGGACAGATACGCAGTATTTT
J gene: TRBJ2-1; D gene: TRBD2; V gene: TRBV5-5; clone size: NA; CDR3 protein: CASSPVAGTSYNEQFF; CDR3 DNA: TGTGCCAGCAGCCCCGTAGCGGGAACATCTTACAATGAGCAGTTCTTC
J gene: TRBJ2-1; D gene: NA; V gene: TRBV9; clone size: NA; CDR3 protein: CASSVSGLYNEQFF; CDR3 DNA: TGTGCCAGCAGCGTATCGGGGCTATACAATGAGCAGTTCTTC
J gene: TRBJ2-7; D gene: TRBD1; V gene: TRBV9; clone size: NA; CDR3 protein: CASSVGTGFYEQYF; CDR3 DNA: TGTGCCAGCAGCGTCGGGACAGGATTCTACGAGCAGTACTTC
J gene: TRBJ2-7; D gene: TRBD2; V gene: TRBV5-1; clone size: few; CDR3 protein: CASSLAVGASGFSYEQYF; CDR3 DNA: TGCGCCAGCAGCTTGGCCGTGGGGGCTAGCGGGTTCTCCTACGAGCAGTACTTC
J gene: TRBJ2-5; D gene: NA; V gene: TRBV6-4; clone size: NA; CDR3 protein: CASARTQQETQYF; CDR3 DNA: TGTGCCAGCGCCCGGACACAGCAAGAGACCCAGTACTTC
J gene: TRBJ1-6; D gene: NA; V gene: TRBV5-6; clone size: NA; CDR3 protein: CASSSGRGSPLHF; CDR3 DNA: TGTGCCAGCAGTTCGGGGAGGGGTTCACCCCTCCACTTT
J gene: TRBJ1-5; D gene: TRBD1; V gene: TRBV2; clone size: few; CDR3 protein: CASSGSGGGQPQHF; CDR3 DNA: TGTGCCAGCAGCGGGTCAGGGGGTGGTCAGCCCCAGCATTTT
J gene: TRBJ1-1; D gene: TRBD1; V gene: TRBV2; clone size: NA; CDR3 protein: CASSEAGTGVARNTEAFF; CDR3 DNA: TGTGCCAGCAGTGAAGCCGGGACAGGGGTTGCGAGGAACACTGAAGCTTTCTTT
J gene: TRBJ2-1; D gene: TRBD2; V gene: TRBV30; clone size: many; CDR3 protein: CAWSTPRIGLAGYNEQFF; CDR3 DNA: TGTGCCTGGAGTACACCCAGGATCGGACTAGCAGGTTACAATGAGCAGTTCTTC
J gene: TRBJ2-7; D gene: TRBD2; V gene: TRBV4-2; clone size: many; CDR3 protein: CASSQDGPSGYEQYF; CDR3 DNA: TGTGCCAGCAGCCAAGACGGGCCTAGCGGCTACGAGCAGTACTTC
J gene: TRBJ2-7; D gene: NA; V gene: TRBV29-1; clone size: NA; CDR3 protein: CSVLLGIEFYEQYF; CDR3 DNA: TGCAGCGTCTTGCTAGGTATCGAGTTCTACGAGCAGTACTTC
J gene: TRBJ2-1; D gene: TRBD1; V gene: TRBV24-1; clone size: NA; CDR3 protein: CATSETGQGYNEQFF; CDR3 DNA: TGTGCCACCAGTGAGACGGGACAGGGTTACAATGAGCAGTTCTTC
J gene: TRBJ2-7; D gene: NA; V gene: TRBV7-9; clone size: many; CDR3 protein: CASSRLQGYEQYF; CDR3 DNA: TGTGCCAGCAGCCGACTTCAGGGCTACGAGCAGTACTTC
J gene: TRBJ1-4; D gene: NA; V gene: TRBV19; clone size: NA; CDR3 protein: CASSISTANEKLFF; CDR3 DNA: TGTGCCAGTAGTATTTCCACAGCTAATGAAAAACTGTTTTTT
J gene: TRBJ1-1; D gene: TRBD1; V gene: TRBV18; clone size: many; CDR3 protein: CASSPPDRGAFF; CDR3 DNA: TGTGCCAGCTCACCACCGGACAGGGGTGCTTTCTTT
J gene: TRBJ1-5; D gene: NA; V gene: TRBV6-2/TRBV6-3; clone size: many; CDR3 protein: CASSTLYSNQPQHF; CDR3 DNA: TGTGCCAGCAGTACCCTGTATAGCAATCAGCCCCAGCATTTT
J gene: TRBJ2-7; D gene: NA; V gene: TRBV11-2; clone size: NA; CDR3 protein: CASSRTDIYEQYF; CDR3 DNA: TGTGCCAGCAGCCGGACGGATATCTACGAGCAGTACTTC
J gene: TRBJ2-1; D gene: TRBD2; V gene: TRBV20-1; clone size: NA; CDR3 protein: CSASRGLAGGFGWYEQFF; CDR3 DNA: TGCAGTGCTAGTAGGGGACTAGCGGGAGGATTTGGGTGGTATGAGCAGTTCTTC
J gene: TRBJ2-7; D gene: TRBD1; V gene: TRBV29-1; clone size: NA; CDR3 protein: CSVSRGPREQYF; CDR3 DNA: TGCAGCGTATCCAGGGGGCCCAGGGAGCAGTACTTC
J gene: TRBJ1-6; D gene: NA; V gene: TRBV5-1; clone size: few; CDR3 protein: CASSLEGKSPLHF; CDR3 DNA: TGCGCCAGCAGCTTGGAGGGTAAATCACCCCTCCACTTT
J gene: TRBJ1-1; D gene: NA; V gene: TRBV11-2; clone size: NA; CDR3 protein: CASSLTTGSGEAFF; CDR3 DNA: TGTGCCAGCAGCTTAACAACAGGGAGCGGGGAAGCTTTCTTT
J gene: TRBJ2-7; D gene: TRBD1; V gene: TRBV13; clone size: many; CDR3 protein: CASSALGQGKDYEQYF; CDR3 DNA: TGTGCCAGCAGCGCCCTGGGACAGGGGAAGGACTACGAGCAGTACTTC
J gene: TRBJ2-1; D gene: TRBD2; V gene: TRBV30; clone size: NA; CDR3 protein: CAWANGGGPGNEQFF; CDR3 DNA: TGTGCCTGGGCCAACGGGGGAGGGCCAGGTAATGAGCAGTTCTTC
J gene: TRBJ1-2; D gene: NA; V gene: TRBV4-1; clone size: many; CDR3 protein: CASSQVDRTVYGYTF; CDR3 DNA: TGCGCCAGCAGCCAAGTCGACCGGACAGTCTATGGCTACACCTTC
J gene: TRBJ2-5; D gene: TRBD2; V gene: TRBV20-1; clone size: many; CDR3 protein: CSADTILMLAGAETQYF; CDR3 DNA: TGCAGTGCCGATACGATACTTATGCTAGCGGGAGCGGAGACCCAGTACTTC
J gene: TRBJ2-5; D gene: TRBD2; V gene: TRBV27; clone size: NA; CDR3 protein: CASSPTSGTQETQYF; CDR3 DNA: TGTGCCAGCAGCCCGACTAGCGGGACTCAAGAGACCCAGTACTTC
J gene: TRBJ2-5; D gene: NA; V gene: TRBV29-1; clone size: NA; CDR3 protein: CSVTPQRAGIETQYF; CDR3 DNA: TGCAGCGTAACACCACAAAGGGCCGGGATCGAGACCCAGTACTTC
J gene: TRBJ2-5; D gene: TRBD1; V gene: TRBV14; clone size: NA; CDR3 protein: CASSQAGTAQETQYF; CDR3 DNA: TGTGCCAGCAGCCAAGCCGGGACAGCCCAAGAGACCCAGTACTTC
J gene: TRBJ1-6; D gene: NA; V gene: TRBV28; clone size: NA; CDR3 protein: CASSFNGANSPLHF; CDR3 DNA: TGTGCCAGCAGTTTCAATGGGGCAAATTCACCCCTCCACTTT
J gene: TRBJ2-1; D gene: TRBD2; V gene: TRBV7-8; clone size: NA; CDR3 protein: CASSLAYTSGYNEQFF; CDR3 DNA: TGTGCCAGCAGCTTAGCCTACACTAGCGGATACAATGAGCAGTTCTTC
J gene: TRBJ2-7; D gene: NA; V gene: TRBV27; clone size: many; CDR3 protein: CASSPQGINPASYEQYF; CDR3 DNA: TGTGCCAGCAGCCCCCAGGGTATCAACCCCGCCTCATACGAGCAGTACTTC
J gene: TRBJ2-2; D gene: NA; V gene: TRBV6-2/TRBV6-3; clone size: many; CDR3 protein: CASSVSGELFF; CDR3 DNA: TGTGCCAGCAGTGTTTCCGGGGAGCTGTTTTTT
J gene: TRBJ2-5; D gene: TRBD2; V gene: TRBV20-1; clone size: few; CDR3 protein: CSAQGASGRAETQYF; CDR3 DNA: TGCAGTGCCCAGGGCGCTAGCGGGAGGGCGGAGACCCAGTACTTC
J gene: TRBJ2-3; D gene: TRBD2; V gene: TRBV7-2; clone size: many; CDR3 protein: CASSLGTKADTQYF; CDR3 DNA: TGTGCCAGCAGCTTGGGGACTAAGGCAGATACGCAGTATTTT
J gene: TRBJ2-2; D gene: NA; V gene: TRBV6-1; clone size: many; CDR3 protein: CASSRGSTNTGELFF; CDR3 DNA: TGTGCCAGCAGTAGGGGGTCGACGAACACCGGGGAGCTGTTTTTT
J gene: TRBJ1-1; D gene: TRBD1; V gene: TRBV5-1; clone size: NA; CDR3 protein: CASSLGVPGQGRLTEAFF; CDR3 DNA: TGCGCCAGCAGCTTGGGGGTGCCGGGACAGGGGAGACTCACTGAAGCTTTCTTT
J gene: TRBJ2-7; D gene: NA; V gene: TRBV20-1; clone size: many; CDR3 protein: CSASDSYYEQYF; CDR3 DNA: TGCAGTGCCTCGGACAGCTACTACGAGCAGTACTTC
J gene: TRBJ2-7; D gene: TRBD2; V gene: TRBV12-3/TRBV12-4; clone size: many; CDR3 protein: CASSLLSGGPDEQYF; CDR3 DNA: TGTGCCAGCAGTTTACTATCGGGAGGGCCCGACGAGCAGTACTTC